Below, 32 T cell receptor beta chains from the same sample are listed, as sequenced in a study of T cell responses to AZD1222 COVID-19 vaccine. Sequencing used immunoSEQ multiplex PCR; TCRdb keeps in-frame clones, though not all of them. The sample has approximately 110,000 clones, 85% to 90% seen once; the top ten hold roughly 4%. The starting material was peripheral blood, obtained 28 days after the second AZD1222 dose. The receptors come from an adult who received the AZD1222 COVID-19 vaccine.

Only one count was recorded for this clone. The chain combines TRBV3-1 (or the pseudogene TRBV3-2) with TRBJ2-7; TRBD1 or TRBD2 may be the D gene (5 bases each). Germline values: CDR1 LGHDT, CDR2 YNNKEL (reference sequence). V was clipped by 3 bases and J by 3 bases, with 12 bases between them. The CDR3 runs to 14 residues. As DNA, the CDR3 is TGTGCCAGCAGCCAGCCGGGACCTATCTACGAGCAGTACTTC. Translation gives CASSQPGPIYEQYF.

J is TRBJ1-2 and V is TRBV9; 7 nucleotides line up with TRBD1. The CDR3 contains 14 residues. Germline V CDR1 and CDR2: SGDLS, YYNGEE. After removal of 4 bases from V and 6 bases from J, the junction contained 9 bases not matched to a gene. The CDR3 spells CASSYLGTGDGYTF. The CDR3 bases are TGTGCCAGCAGCTATTTAGGAACAGGGGATGGCTACACCTTC.

V gene TRBV19 combines with J gene TRBJ1-1, with D hard to call. V gave up 7 bases and J gave up 4 bases, with 13 bases separating them. The CDR3 contains 13 residues. The germline V gene has CDR1 LNHDA and CDR2 SQIVND (reference sequence). CDR3 nucleotides: TGTGCCAGTAACCCCCTTGGAGGCACTGAAGCTTTCTTT. It yields the protein CASNPLGGTEAFF.

This chain connects TRBV6-5 to TRBJ1-3; possibly TRBD1 for D (5 bases). The CDR3 length is 16 residues. Germline assignment: CDR1 MNHEY and CDR2 SVGAGI. Trimming stripped 0 bases from V and 0 bases from J, with 9 bases between. CDR3 loop: CASSYSGTLSGNTIYF. In DNA, the CDR3 is TGTGCCAGCAGTTACTCGGGGACTCTCTCTGGAAACACCATATATTTT.

The rearrangement joins TRBV18 to TRBJ1-6; no clear D gene. The germline V gene encodes CDR1 KGHSH and CDR2 LQKENI. Trimming pared 4 bases from V and 8 bases from J, leaving 9 bases between. The CDR3 runs to 13 residues. Written as DNA, the CDR3 is TGTGCCAGCTCACGGGCCCCAGATTCACCCCTCCACTTT. Translating gives CASSRAPDSPLHF. The full variable domain, rest sourced from reference TRBV18 and TRBJ1-6, is NAGVMQNPRHLVRRRGQEARLRCSPMKGHSHVYWYRQLPEEGLKFMVYLQKENIIDESGMPKERFSAEFPKEGPSILRIQQVVRGDSAAYFCASSRAPDSPLHFGNGTRLTVT.

This clone was seen a handful of times. The chain carries TRBV5-4 and TRBJ2-3; TRBD2 aligns across 9 bases. Germline-derived CDR1 and CDR2 are SGHNT and YYREEE (reference sequence). This CDR3 is built from 15 residues. Trimming cost V 0 bases and J 3 bases; bases outside gene matches: 2. The CDR3 sequence is CASSLGAGGTDTQYF. The CDR3 nucleotides read TGTGCCAGCAGCTTGGGCGCGGGGGGGACAGATACGCAGTATTTT.

The chain uses TRBV7-2 and TRBJ1-6, with D perhaps matching TRBD1 (6 bases). The CDR3 contains 16 residues. The germline gives CDR1 SGHTA, CDR2 FQGNSA. Deletions cut 0 bases from V and 10 bases from J, with 16 bases between. The CDR3 DNA reads as TGTGCCAGCAGCTTAGCGGTGGGGGGGCAGGGGTCACCCCTCCACTTT. Its translation is CASSLAVGGQGSPLHF.

This chain uses TRBV7-2 with TRBJ2-3; D might be TRBD2 (5 bases). Germline V gene lookup returns CDR1 SGHTA and CDR2 FQGNSA. Trimming pared 5 bases from V and 5 bases from J, leaving 11 bases between. This CDR3 region has 13 residues. Here the CDR3 DNA reads TGTGCCAGCAGCGCCGGACTGCTAGATACGCAGTATTTT. This translates into CASSAGLLDTQYF.

The chain joins TRBV6-5 to TRBJ1-5; perhaps TRBD1 as D (5 bases). V was clipped by 8 bases and J by 7 bases, with 18 bases between them. Looked up from germline, CDR1 is MNHEY and CDR2 is SVGAGI. The CDR3 is 14 residues long. Here the CDR3 reads CASGGLFEFQPQHF. For the CDR3, the DNA is TGTGCCAGCGGGGGTCTGTTTGAGTTCCAGCCCCAGCATTTT.

The table lists this clone with a few counts. The J gene is TRBJ2-2, the V gene TRBV28, with D possibly being TRBD1 or TRBD2 (6 bases each). In germline, CDR1 is MDHEN, CDR2 SYDVKM. The CDR3 is made up of 14 amino acids. V was pared by 6 bases and J by 7 bases, with 15 bases between. This CDR3 is CASSRSGAVGELFF. CDR3 in DNA: TGTGCCAGCAGCCGATCGGGGGCCGTCGGGGAGCTGTTTTTT.

The V call is TRBV19, the J call TRBJ1-6; maybe TRBD1 (6 bases). CDR1 and CDR2 from the germline V gene are LNHDA and SQIVND (reference sequence). Trimming pared 6 bases from V and 3 bases from J, leaving 12 bases between. The CDR3 is 15 residues long. The CDR3 sequence is CASSYRGHYNSPLHF. Written as DNA, the CDR3 is TGTGCCAGTAGCTACCGGGGGCACTATAATTCACCCCTCCACTTT.

The V call is TRBV28, the J call TRBJ1-3, with a possible D match to TRBD1 (5 bases). The germline V gene encodes CDR1 MDHEN and CDR2 SYDVKM. The CDR3 is made up of 15 amino acids. V lost 5 bases to trimming and J lost 4 bases, with 15 bases between them. This CDR3 is CASSVSGQGGNTIYF. CDR3 in DNA: TGTGCCAGCAGTGTCTCCGGGCAGGGCGGAAACACCATATATTTT.

The rearrangement links TRBV6-5 to TRBJ2-1, with D possibly matching TRBD1 (6 bases). Trimming took 7 bases from V and 0 from J, leaving 13 bases between them. Germline V lookup: CDR1 MNHEY, CDR2 SVGAGI. This CDR3 spans 15 amino acids. The chain's CDR3 is CASTDTGSSYNEQFF. The CDR3 bases are TGTGCCAGCACGGATACAGGGAGCTCCTACAATGAGCAGTTCTTC.

This clone showed up just a few times. The V call is TRBV11-3, the J call TRBJ2-2, with TRBD1 matching over 9 bases. The CDR3 is 15 residues long. Unmatched junction bases numbered 6, after V lost 1 base and J lost 9 bases. Germline V gene sequence: CDR1 SGHNT, CDR2 YENEEA. Here the CDR3 DNA reads TGTGCCAGCAGCTTAGGAGGGACAGGGTTTCGGGAGCTGTTTTTT. Translated: CASSLGGTGFRELFF. The full variable domain, rest sourced from reference TRBV11-3 and TRBJ2-2, is EAGVVQSPRYKIIEKKQPVAFWCNPISGHNTLYWYLQNLGQGPELLIRYENEEAVDDSQLPKDRFSAERLKGVDSTLKIQPAELGDSAVYLCASSLGGTGFRELFFGEGSRLTVL.

The rearrangement uses TRBV10-3 and TRBJ1-3; the match to TRBD1 covers 8 bases. Losses at the gene ends were 2 bases for V and 0 bases for J; bases not matched to a gene: 12. The V gene's germline CDR1 is ENHRY and CDR2 SYGVKD. The CDR3 loop spans 19 amino acids. CDR3 bases: TGTGCCATCAGTGAGCCCCCGGGACAGGCCCAATACTCTGGAAACACCATATATTTT. Its protein is CAISEPPGQAQYSGNTIYF.

The genes are TRBV19 and TRBJ1-5, with D possibly matching TRBD1 (6 bases). The V gene lost 6 bases and the J gene lost 5 bases, with 20 bases spanning the gap. The length of the CDR3 is 16 residues. In germline, CDR1 is LNHDA, CDR2 SQIVND (reference sequence). In nucleotides, the CDR3 is TGTGCCAGTAGCACGGGTGGTGGGGGCGGTCATCAGCCCCAGCATTTT. Its translation is CASSTGGGGGHQPQHF.

The gene calls are TRBV11-2 and TRBJ2-7, with D perhaps assigned TRBD1 or TRBD2 (6 bases each). This CDR3 contains 16 residues. V shed 5 bases and J shed 4 bases, with 21 bases lying between them. Germline CDR1 SGHAT, CDR2 FQNNGV. This chain's CDR3 is CASSPVQRRGVYEQYF. The CDR3 DNA sequence: TGTGCCAGCAGCCCGGTACAACGGAGGGGGGTATACGAGCAGTACTTC.

With respect to this clone: This sample also contains other DNA sequences that code for the same CDR3. This sequence joins TRBV3-1 (or the pseudogene TRBV3-2) and TRBJ1-4; tentative D call: TRBD1 (6 bases). The V gene's germline CDR1 is LGHDT and CDR2 YNNKEL (reference sequence). The germline V and J ends were trimmed by 2 bases and 4 bases, with 11 bases remaining between them. The CDR3 is made up of 15 amino acids. The CDR3 coding sequence is TGTGCCAGCAGCCAACTTGACAGGCTTAATGAAAAACTGTTTTTT. This codes for CASSQLDRLNEKLFF.

This clone was seen only once. CDR3 nucleotide sequence: TGTGCCAGCGACGGCAGGAGCTACGAGCAGTACTTC. This gives the protein CASDGRSYEQYF. The chain uses TRBV2 and TRBJ2-7, with no clear D. This CDR3 region has 12 residues. Trimming took 8 bases from V and 3 from J, leaving 11 bases between them. Germline V gene data show CDR1 as SNHLY and CDR2 as FYNNEI. The whole variable domain, remainder taken from reference TRBV2 and TRBJ2-7, is EPEVTQTPSHQVTQMGQEVILRCVPISNHLYFYWYRQILGQKVEFLVSFYNNEISEKSEIFDDQFSVERPDGSNFTLKIRSTKLEDSAMYFCASDGRSYEQYFGPGTRLTVT.

The gene calls are TRBV11-1 and TRBJ2-1; D may be TRBD1 (5 bases). CDR3 size: 13 residues. Between the trimmed V and J ends, which lost 5 bases and 7 bases, there was a span of 12 bases. Germline assignment: CDR1 SGHAT and CDR2 FQDESV (reference sequence). CDR3 sequence (DNA): TGTGCCAGCAGCCCCACGACAGTAAATGAGCAGTTCTTC. This gives the protein CASSPTTVNEQFF.

A few counts support this clone. V is TRBV24-1 and J is TRBJ1-6; possible D gene TRBD1, 5 bases. This CDR3 has 15 residues. V lost 2 bases and J lost 9, with 13 bases in between. Germline-derived CDR1 and CDR2 are KGHDR and SFDVKD. For the CDR3, the DNA is TGTGCCACCAGTGATTCAGGGTCGGAAAGTTCACCCCTCCACTTT. Protein: CATSDSGSESSPLHF.

The J gene is TRBJ2-7, the V gene TRBV6-1; no clear D gene. The CDR3 runs 12 residues. The V end was cut by 3 bases, the J end by 1 base, with 4 bases between. CDR1 MNHNS and CDR2 SASEGT come from the germline V gene. CDR3 protein: CASSENSYEQYF. The CDR3 DNA follows: TGTGCCAGCAGTGAGAATTCCTACGAGCAGTACTTC.

This chain connects TRBV20-1 to TRBJ2-2; TRBD2 is a possible D gene (5 bases). Trimming left V 3 bases short and J 4 bases short, with 15 bases between. CDR1 is DFQATT, CDR2 SNEGSKA, per germline (reference sequence). CDR3 length: 15 residues. The CDR3: CSASSGGLGTGELFF. The CDR3 DNA follows: TGCAGTGCTAGTTCAGGAGGACTCGGCACCGGGGAGCTGTTTTTT.

The chain is built from TRBV7-2 and TRBJ1-2, with 7 positions matching TRBD1. CDR1 is SGHTA and CDR2 is FQGNSA in the germline V gene. The CDR3 is 14 residues long. The V and J ends lost 3 bases and 3 bases, in that order; junction bases with no gene match: 4. CDR3 protein: CASSFTTGDYGYTF. The CDR3 DNA reads TGTGCCAGCAGCTTCACCACAGGGGACTATGGCTACACCTTC.

The rearrangement links TRBV27 to TRBJ1-6; D is undetermined. The CDR3 has 12 residues. Germline V gene data show CDR1 as MNHEY and CDR2 as SMNVEV (reference sequence). Trimming pared 6 bases from V and 7 bases from J, leaving 7 bases between. The chain's CDR3 is CASSPRNSPLHF. CDR3 nucleotide sequence: TGTGCCAGCAGCCCTAGAAATTCACCCCTCCACTTT.

The chain has TRBV5-1 and TRBJ2-7; possibly TRBD1 or TRBD2 for D (5 bases each). Between the trimmed V and J ends, which lost 4 bases and 4 bases, there was a span of 18 bases. The CDR3 sequence is 15 residues long. Germline CDR1 and CDR2: SGHRS and YFSETQ. The CDR3 loop is CASSNPGAIFYEQYF. CDR3 nucleotide sequence: TGCGCCAGCAGCAACCCCGGGGCCATTTTTTACGAGCAGTACTTC.

V usage is TRBV19 and J usage is TRBJ2-1, with unresolved D. V lost 3 bases to trimming and J lost 9 bases, with 12 bases between them. The CDR3 has 13 amino acids. The germline V gene has CDR1 LNHDA and CDR2 SQIVND (reference sequence). The CDR3 sequence is CASSMGGSSEQFF. The CDR3 nucleotides read TGTGCCAGTAGTATGGGTGGAAGCTCTGAGCAGTTCTTC.

This chain uses TRBV19 with TRBJ2-2; D is unresolved. This CDR3 contains 14 residues. Trimming took 3 bases from V and 1 from J, leaving 6 bases between them. CDR1 and CDR2 from the germline V gene are LNHDA and SQIVND (reference sequence). CDR3 in amino acids: CASSMYGNTGELFF. CDR3 DNA sequence: TGTGCCAGTAGTATGTACGGGAACACCGGGGAGCTGTTTTTT.

The chain couples TRBV20-1 to TRBJ2-3; 10 nucleotides align to TRBD2. Germline V lookup: CDR1 DFQATT, CDR2 SNEGSKA (reference sequence). V gave up 3 bases and J gave up 1 base; unmatched junction bases: 10. This CDR3 has 17 residues. The CDR3 reads CSASMASGGSGTDTQYF. CDR3 DNA: TGCAGTGCTAGTATGGCTAGCGGGGGATCGGGCACAGATACGCAGTATTTT.

A remark on this clone: The sample has other DNA sequences that encode this CDR3 too. The chain is built from TRBV30 and TRBJ1-3; D is possibly TRBD1 (5 bases). Between the trimmed V and J ends, which lost 0 bases and 0 bases, there was a span of 9 bases. The CDR3 has 15 amino acids. Germline loops: CDR1 GTSNPN, CDR2 SVGIG (reference sequence). In nucleotides, the CDR3 is TGTGCCTGGAGTGTGGGGGGGTCCTCTGGAAACACCATATATTTT. It translates to CAWSVGGSSGNTIYF.

This clone was detected only once. The rearrangement links TRBV24-1 to TRBJ2-1; D not certain. The CDR3 length is 15 residues. The germline V gene encodes CDR1 KGHDR and CDR2 SFDVKD. Trimming shortened V by 2 bases and J by 3 bases, and 10 bases separated the two germline ends. The CDR3 bases are TGTGCCACCAGTGATTGGGCGGACGTCTACAATGAGCAGTTCTTC. Protein product: CATSDWADVYNEQFF.

This chain uses TRBV7-2 with TRBJ2-1, with a weak D call TRBD2 (6 bases). The CDR3 consists of 17 residues. The ends were cut back, 5 bases at V and 5 bases at J, with 22 bases in the middle. The germline V gene has CDR1 SGHTA and CDR2 FQGNSA. In DNA form, the CDR3 reads TGTGCCAGCAGCCCCTGGAGCGGCCGGGGGATGGACAATGAGCAGTTCTTC. It is translated as CASSPWSGRGMDNEQFF.